Listed here are 31 T cell receptor beta chains from one sample, sequenced in a study of Ad26.COV2.S vaccination and SARS-CoV-2 variants (dated by TCRdb to 2020 to 2023). The treatment or condition label here, explained by the study, means: roughly 20 received Ad26.COV2.S at low or high dose, single or two shots; several received placebo; per-sample allocation not given. For vaccine and placebo recipients, repertoires were sequenced using samples collected on day 63 after the first injection. The protocol used for the library was the immunoSEQ multiplex PCR assay. TCRdb holds this immuneACCESS table with in-frame rearrangements only. Some clones are missing; in checked studies, unresolved V genes explain under half, and the rest has no known cause. Within this sample are roughly 320,000 clones, with approximately 80% of them counted one time only. Approximately 2.2% of the sample is taken by the ten largest.

The source material was peripheral blood, sampled in a trial of Ad26.COV2.S vaccine versus placebo. The receptor source for this set is a person between 18 and 65 years old who received the Ad26.COV2.S COVID-19 vaccine or a placebo.

The rearrangement joins TRBV5-1 to TRBJ2-7; the match to TRBD1 covers 11 bases. The CDR3 sequence is 15 residues long. CDR1 and CDR2 from the germline V gene are SGHRS and YFSETQ. V dropped 3 bases and J dropped 0; count of bases not matched to a gene: 2. The chain's CDR3 is CASSSGTGGSYEQYF. The CDR3 nucleotides read TGCGCCAGCAGCTCCGGGACAGGGGGCTCCTACGAGCAGTACTTC.

This clone was observed a few times. The chain combines TRBV2 with TRBJ2-6, with 9 bases that match TRBD1. Germline lookup yields CDR1 SNHLY and CDR2 FYNNEI. The junction had 8 bases not matched to a gene; V was cut back by 6 bases and J by 2 bases. The CDR3 spans 17 residues. CDR3 amino acids: CASSTPRDRAGANVLTF. DNA of the CDR3: TGTGCCAGCAGCACTCCCAGGGACAGGGCTGGGGCCAACGTCCTGACTTTC.

V is TRBV12-3 or TRBV12-4 and J is TRBJ2-2, with unresolved D. V lost 3 bases to trimming and J lost 6 bases, with 8 bases between them. This CDR3 has 13 residues. The CDR3 reads CASSFLISGELFF. The CDR3 bases are TGTGCCAGCAGTTTTCTGATCTCCGGGGAGCTGTTTTTT.

This rearrangement joins TRBV4-1 to TRBJ1-6; 9 bases align to TRBD1. Germline values: CDR1 MGHRA, CDR2 YSYEKL. The V segment lost 3 bases and the J segment 7 bases; nucleotides outside the gene matches: 7. The CDR3 has 16 residues. The CDR3 DNA sequence: TGCGCCAGCAGCCAGGGCTCTGGACAGGGGAATTCACCCCTCCACTTT. Translation gives CASSQGSGQGNSPLHF.

This rearrangement joins TRBV6-5 to TRBJ1-6; D uncertain. Germline assignment: CDR1 MNHEY and CDR2 SVGAGI. CDR3 length: 12 residues. Trimming shortened V by 3 bases and J by 10 bases, and 7 bases separated the two germline ends. The CDR3 here is CASSYSRSPLHF. DNA for the CDR3: TGTGCCAGCAGTTATTCGCGGTCACCCCTCCACTTT.

V is TRBV4-2 and J is TRBJ1-1; D possibly corresponds to TRBD1 (6 bases). Trimming stripped 4 bases from V and 0 bases from J, with 15 bases between. This CDR3 contains 16 residues. Per germline, CDR1 LGHNA and CDR2 YNFKEQ. CDR3 nucleotides: TGTGCCAGCAGCCGACCGGACAGAGACATGAACACTGAAGCTTTCTTT. This codes for CASSRPDRDMNTEAFF.

This chain connects TRBV6-5 to TRBJ2-7; no firm D call. The V end was cut by 2 bases, the J end by 5 bases, with 4 bases between. Germline-derived CDR1 and CDR2 are MNHEY and SVGAGI. The CDR3 is made up of 11 amino acids. CDR3 nucleotides: TGTGCCAGCAGTTACATCGACGAGCAGTACTTC. It translates to CASSYIDEQYF.

The chain uses TRBV9 and TRBJ2-2; the D gene is possibly TRBD1 (6 bases). The CDR3 totals 17 residues. Looked up from germline, CDR1 is SGDLS and CDR2 is YYNGEE. V was trimmed by 3 bases and J by 5 bases, leaving 20 bases between them. CDR3 sequence (DNA): TGTGCCAGCAGCGGGGGGCCCGGACAGAGGAGAACCGGGGAGCTGTTTTTT. This sequence encodes CASSGGPGQRRTGELFF.

This clone was counted only a few times. This rearrangement joins TRBV11-2 to TRBJ2-3, with 12 bases that match TRBD1. Germline V gene lookup returns CDR1 SGHAT and CDR2 FQNNGV. CDR3 length: 18 amino acids. The V gene end was trimmed by 3 bases and the J gene end by 3 bases; junction bases not matched to a gene: 10. The CDR3 DNA sequence: TGTGCCAGCAGCTTCCAAATGGGGACAGGGGGCCAGACAGATACGCAGTATTTT. Translating gives CASSFQMGTGGQTDTQYF.

J is TRBJ1-5 and V is TRBV6-5; 9 bases are shared with TRBD1. Germline-derived CDR1 and CDR2 are MNHEY and SVGAGI. The CDR3 runs 15 residues. The V gene end was trimmed by 4 bases and the J gene end by 1 base; junction bases not matched to a gene: 2. CDR3 in DNA: TGTGCCAGCAGTTTCGGACAGGGGAGCAATCAGCCCCAGCATTTT. Translating gives CASSFGQGSNQPQHF.

V is TRBV21-1 and J is TRBJ2-2; TRBD2, the table's D call, was not compared with the DNA. TRBV21-1 is a listed pseudogene. The CDR3 contains 14 residues. CDR3 region: CASRGWDLTGELFF. The CDR3, as DNA: TGTGCCAGCAGAGGCTGGGACTTAACCGGGGAGCTGTTTTTT.

The V call is TRBV11-2, the J call TRBJ1-1; D not resolved. The CDR3 runs 12 residues. Germline CDR1 SGHAT, CDR2 FQNNGV. Deletions cut 1 base from V and 6 bases from J, with 6 bases between. The CDR3 sequence: CASSLGVSEAFF. The CDR3 DNA sequence: TGTGCCAGCAGCTTAGGGGTATCTGAAGCTTTCTTT.

The rearrangement joins TRBV6-4 to TRBJ1-4; no firm D call. V was cut by 3 bases and J by 12 bases, with 17 bases left in between. The CDR3 is 14 amino acids. Germline assignment: CDR1 MRHNA and CDR2 SNTAGT. The CDR3 sequence is CASSEGRQIHELFF. The CDR3 bases are TGTGCCAGCAGTGAGGGTCGGCAGATTCACGAACTGTTTTTT.

The gene calls are TRBV7-2 and TRBJ1-5; D gene ambiguous. This CDR3 is 17 amino acids long. Germline lookup yields CDR1 SGHTA and CDR2 FQGNSA. Deletions cut 5 bases from V and 1 base from J, with 18 bases between. The CDR3 DNA reads TGTGCCAGCAGCCACCAACGCCTTTTCAGGAGCAATCAGCCCCAGCATTTT. It is translated as CASSHQRLFRSNQPQHF.

This chain's CDR3 is CASSWGLNQPQHF. In nucleotides, the CDR3 is TGCGCCAGCAGTTGGGGCCTGAATCAGCCCCAGCATTTT. The chain employs TRBV5-1 and TRBJ1-5, with a possible D match to TRBD1 (5 bases). V lost 5 bases and J lost 4, with 10 bases in between. Germline values: CDR1 SGHRS, CDR2 YFSETQ. This CDR3 spans 13 amino acids.

This rearrangement joins TRBV7-3 to TRBJ2-2; 7 bases align to TRBD1. This CDR3 is built from 16 residues. Germline values: CDR1 SGHTA, CDR2 FQGTGA. The junction had 10 bases not matched to a gene; V was cut back by 5 bases and J by 4 bases. Here the CDR3 reads CASSPNRDRATGELFF. CDR3 DNA sequence: TGTGCCAGCAGCCCCAACCGGGACAGAGCCACCGGGGAGCTGTTTTTT.

The CDR3 loop is CASSFLDAITSGANVLTF. The CDR3 coding sequence is TGTGCCAGCAGCTTTCTTGACGCGATAACATCTGGGGCCAACGTCCTGACTTTC. The rearrangement links TRBV5-6 to TRBJ2-6; D call uncertain. Germline CDR1 and CDR2: SGHDT and YYEEEE. V was cut by 2 bases and J by 1 base, with 16 bases left in between. The CDR3 runs 18 residues. Full variable domain (outside the CDR3, taken from reference TRBV5-6 and TRBJ2-6): DAGVTQSPTHLIKTRGQQVTLRCSPKSGHDTVSWYQQALGQGPQFIFQYYEEEERQRGNFPDRFSGHQFPNYSSELNVNALLLGDSALYLCASSFLDAITSGANVLTFGAGSRLTVL.

The chain employs TRBV5-5 and TRBJ2-5; weak D call: TRBD1 (6 bases). Trimming removed 4 bases from V and 3 bases from J, with 16 bases in between. This CDR3 spans 15 amino acids. Germline V gives CDR1 SGHKS, CDR2 YYEKEE (reference sequence). The CDR3 region is CASSLLRTVKETQYF. The CDR3 DNA sequence: TGTGCCAGCAGCCTCCTTCGGACAGTTAAAGAGACCCAGTACTTC.

The J gene is TRBJ2-5, the V gene TRBV2; D is unresolved. V was trimmed by 2 bases and J by 1 base, leaving 8 bases between them. Per the germline V gene, CDR1 is SNHLY and CDR2 is FYNNEI. This CDR3 has 14 amino acids. CDR3 nucleotide sequence: TGTGCCAGCAGTGAAAGATCGATCCAAGAGACCCAGTACTTC. Translated: CASSERSIQETQYF. Drawing the rest from reference TRBV2 and TRBJ2-5, the complete variable domain is EPEVTQTPSHQVTQMGQEVILRCVPISNHLYFYWYRQILGQKVEFLVSFYNNEISEKSEIFDDQFSVERPDGSNFTLKIRSTKLEDSAMYFCASSERSIQETQYFGPGTRLLVL.

This clone was found a few times. Here the CDR3 reads CASSFGRNYGYTF. In nucleotides, the CDR3 is TGTGCCAGCAGTTTCGGGCGGAACTATGGCTACACCTTC. The gene calls are TRBV12-3 or TRBV12-4 and TRBJ1-2; D uncertain. The CDR3 runs 13 residues. The V gene lost 3 bases and the J gene lost 2 bases, with 7 bases spanning the gap.

The chain is built from TRBV6-5 and TRBJ2-7, with TRBD2 matching over 10 bases. In germline, CDR1 is MNHEY, CDR2 SVGAGI. The CDR3 is 15 amino acids. V gave up 6 bases and J gave up 4 bases; unmatched junction bases: 9. The CDR3 nucleotides read TGTGCCAGCAGCGGTAGGACTAGCGGACCATACGAGCAGTACTTC. This encodes CASSGRTSGPYEQYF.

With regard to this clone: A much larger clone differs from this one at a single base, so this may be a read error. The rearrangement joins TRBV3-1 (or the pseudogene TRBV3-2) to TRBJ1-2, with 7 positions matching TRBD1. CDR3 size: 12 residues. CDR1 and CDR2 (germline): LGHDT, YNNKEL (reference sequence). V dropped 3 bases and J dropped 5; count of bases not matched to a gene: 0. CDR3 nucleotide sequence: TGTGCCAGCAGCCAGACAGGGTATGGCTACACCTTC. Its translation is CASSQTGYGYTF.

This clone is a singleton in its sample. The chain combines TRBV19 with TRBJ2-2; D is possibly TRBD1 (6 bases). The CDR3 has 15 residues. Germline lookup yields CDR1 LNHDA and CDR2 SQIVND (reference sequence). The ends were cut back, 6 bases at V and 5 bases at J, with 16 bases in the middle. Written as DNA, the CDR3 is TGTGCCAGTAGGAGAGGACAGCTAGAGACCGGGGAGCTGTTTTTT. Its protein product is CASRRGQLETGELFF.

As to this clone: Other DNA sequences in this sample translate to the same CDR3. CDR3 loop: CSARGIYEQYF. DNA of the CDR3: TGCAGTGCTAGAGGGATATACGAGCAGTACTTC. The rearrangement joins TRBV20-1 to TRBJ2-7; D remains unclear. V shed 1 base and J shed 4 bases, with 5 bases lying between them. CDR3 length equals 11 residues. Germline loops: CDR1 DFQATT, CDR2 SNEGSKA (reference sequence).

This rearrangement joins TRBV6-1 to TRBJ1-5; D is unclear. Looked up from germline, CDR1 is MNHNS and CDR2 is SASEGT. This CDR3 region has 15 residues. V dropped 3 bases and J dropped 0 bases, with 9 bases sitting between them. This chain's CDR3 is CASSEFVGSNQPQHF. DNA for the CDR3: TGTGCCAGCAGTGAGTTCGTAGGTAGCAATCAGCCCCAGCATTTT.

The CDR3 DNA reads as TGTGCCAGTAGTAGGACTAGCGGGGATTCCTACGAGCAGTACTTC. Amino acids: CASSRTSGDSYEQYF. The chain uses TRBV19 and TRBJ2-7; TRBD2 matches 12 bases. V gave up 4 bases and J gave up 1 base; unmatched junction bases: 2. Germline lookup yields CDR1 LNHDA and CDR2 SQIVND (reference sequence). This CDR3 contains 15 residues.

V usage is TRBV7-3 and J usage is TRBJ2-1; 9 bases are shared with TRBD2. The CDR3 contains 16 residues. V dropped 4 bases and J dropped 1; count of bases not matched to a gene: 5. The germline V gene encodes CDR1 SGHTA and CDR2 FQGTGA. Here the CDR3 reads CASSSLLAGSYNEQFF. The CDR3 DNA follows: TGTGCCAGCAGCTCCCTACTAGCGGGTTCCTACAATGAGCAGTTCTTC. The variable domain in full, with the rest retrieved from reference TRBV7-3 and TRBJ2-1, is GAGVSQTPSNKVTEKGKYVELRCDPISGHTALYWYRQSLGQGPEFLIYFQGTGAADDSGLPNDRFFAVRPEGSVSTLKIQRTERGDSAVYLCASSSLLAGSYNEQFFGPGTRLTVL.

The DNA of the CDR3 is TGTGCCAGCAGTTTAGTGCCCGGGGAGCTGTTTTTT. It encodes CASSLVPGELFF. The V call is TRBV28, the J call TRBJ2-2; D is unclear. The ends were cut back, 2 bases at V and 6 bases at J, with 4 bases in the middle. Germline V gene lookup returns CDR1 MDHEN and CDR2 SYDVKM. The CDR3 length is 12 residues.

The chain links TRBV10-3 to TRBJ2-3, with 13 bases aligning to TRBD2. CDR1 and CDR2 (germline): ENHRY, SYGVKD. The CDR3 runs 17 residues. The trim removed 2 bases at V and 4 bases at J, leaving 6 bases unmatched. The CDR3 loop is CAISETSGGARADTQYF. The CDR3 bases are TGTGCCATCAGTGAGACTAGCGGGGGGGCCAGGGCAGATACGCAGTATTTT.

V gene TRBV11-2 combines with J gene TRBJ2-7, with 10 nucleotides matching TRBD2. The V segment lost 6 bases and the J segment 2 bases; nucleotides outside the gene matches: 7. Per the germline V gene, CDR1 is SGHAT and CDR2 is FQNNGV. CDR3 length: 15 amino acids. CDR3 nucleotides: TGTGCCAGCAGGATAGCGGGGGGAGGGACCTACGAGCAGTACTTC. It encodes CASRIAGGGTYEQYF. Supplemented by reference TRBV11-2 and TRBJ2-7, the full variable domain reads EAGVAQSPRYKIIEKRQSVAFWCNPISGHATLYWYQQILGQGPKLLIQFQNNGVVDDSQLPKDRFSAERLKGVDSTLKIQPAKLEDSAVYLCASRIAGGGTYEQYFGPGTRLTVT.

This chain connects TRBV10-1 to TRBJ1-6, with a possible D match to TRBD1 (5 bases). Trimming shortened V by 6 bases and J by 5 bases, and 11 bases separated the two germline ends. The CDR3 has 14 amino acids. Germline V gene sequence: CDR1 WNHNN, CDR2 SYGVQD (reference sequence). CDR3 sequence (DNA): TGCGCCAGCAGCTGGGGACGGAATAATTCACCCCTCCACTTT. Translating it yields CASSWGRNNSPLHF.